This is a list of T cell receptor beta chains from one sample in a study of T cell repertoires in cytomegalovirus infection. One entry per CDR3 protein, called by TCRdb with MiXCR from the reads. The sample consists of approximately 1,000,000 distinct CDR3 sequences, approximately 33% of them appearing once. These TCRs' antigens remain unknown. Sequencing used cultured CD8+ T cells from PBMCs, obtained from culture after CMV antigen stimulation. The source is a human donor in good health (CMV status not recorded). Some clones in this sample may be carry-over from other donors' samples. Both conserved end residues are part of each CDR3. A D gene is named only where the DNA matches it firmly. Where a row states a size, it is once, few, many or the class of an expanded clone; other rows omit it.

V gene	D gene	clone size	J gene	CDR3 protein	CDR3 DNA
TRBV7-9	-	few	TRBJ1-1	CASSPTVPSVFF	TGTGCCAGCAGCCCCACGGTACCCTCGGTGTTTTTT
TRBV27	-	-	TRBJ1-2	CASSSSPSDYGYTF	TGTGCCAGCAGTTCGAGCCCTTCGGACTATGGCTACACCTTC
TRBV19	TRBD1	-	TRBJ2-1	CATKTGQGANEQFF	TGTGCCACCAAGACCGGACAGGGGGCAAATGAGCAGTTCTTC
TRBV7-8	-	many	TRBJ2-1	CASSLGPANEQFF	TGTGCCAGCAGCTTAGGCCCGGCCAATGAGCAGTTCTTC
TRBV10-2	-	few	TRBJ1-3	CASSDRAVGSGNTIYF	TGCGCCAGCAGTGATCGCGCCGTAGGCTCTGGAAACACCATATATTTT
TRBV6-6	-	-	TRBJ2-1	CASSYSKVLVGKTYNEQFF	TGTGCCAGCAGTTACTCGAAAGTGCTAGTGGGGAAGACATACAATGAGCAGTTCTTC
TRBV6-4	TRBD2	few	TRBJ2-3	CASSEIAGTALDTQYF	TGTGCCAGCAGTGAGATAGCGGGGACGGCCCTAGATACGCAGTATTTT
TRBV27	-	few	TRBJ2-2	CASLPAREFNTGELFF	TGTGCCAGCCTACCGGCGAGGGAATTTAACACCGGGGAGCTGTTTTTT
TRBV19	-	many	TRBJ1-1	CAISRTLNTEAFF	TGTGCCATTTCCAGGACTTTGAACACTGAAGCTTTCTTT
TRBV2	TRBD1	-	TRBJ2-3	CAGLTGGASDTQYF	TGTGCCGGCCTTACAGGGGGCGCATCAGATACGCAGTATTTT
TRBV7-6	-	-	TRBJ1-1	CASSYGGLHTEAFF	TGTGCCAGCAGCTACGGGGGACTTCACACTGAAGCTTTCTTT
TRBV7-9	TRBD1	few	TRBJ1-5	CASSIDRDHQPQHF	TGTGCCAGCAGTATTGACAGGGATCATCAGCCCCAGCATTTT
TRBV4-3	-	few	TRBJ2-2	CASSQDLGVGGELFF	TGCGCCAGCAGCCAAGATCTCGGGGTTGGCGGGGAGCTGTTTTTT
TRBV5-4	-	-	TRBJ1-1	CASSTDHPTITEAFF	TGTGCCAGCAGCACGGACCACCCCACCATCACTGAAGCTTTCTTT